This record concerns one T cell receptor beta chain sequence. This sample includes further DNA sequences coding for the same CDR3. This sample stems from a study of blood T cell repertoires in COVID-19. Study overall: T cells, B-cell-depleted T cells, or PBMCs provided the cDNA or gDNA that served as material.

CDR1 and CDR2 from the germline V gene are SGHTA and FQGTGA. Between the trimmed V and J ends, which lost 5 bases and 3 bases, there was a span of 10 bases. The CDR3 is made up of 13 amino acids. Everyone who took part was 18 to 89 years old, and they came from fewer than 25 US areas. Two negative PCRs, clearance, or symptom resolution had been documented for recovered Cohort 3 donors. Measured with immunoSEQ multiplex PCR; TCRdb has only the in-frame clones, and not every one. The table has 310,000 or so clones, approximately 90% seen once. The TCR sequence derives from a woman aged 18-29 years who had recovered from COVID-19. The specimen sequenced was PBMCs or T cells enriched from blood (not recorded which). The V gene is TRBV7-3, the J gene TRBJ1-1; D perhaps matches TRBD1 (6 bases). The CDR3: CASSVQGDTEAFF. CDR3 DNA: TGTGCCAGCAGCGTACAGGGTGACACTGAAGCTTTCTTT.